This TCR beta chain was recovered during a study of Siglec-9 on CD8 T cells in melanoma. Sequencing was performed with immunoSEQ multiplex PCR; in TCRdb, only in-frame clones are kept and a portion is missing. The table lists around 30,000 clones, approximately 80% of them singletons, with 5.8% in the top ten. The V and J ends lost 4 bases and 5 bases, in that order; junction bases with no gene match: 5. Germline V gene data show CDR1 as LGHNA and CDR2 as YNFKEQ. The CDR3 contains 15 residues. Findings of the study overall: An effector memory CD8+ T-cell subset seemingly accumulating in melanoma was reportedly marked and regulated by Siglec-9.

This clone was found a few times. Its antigen is not known. This clonotype was sampled from a human donor in good health. Material: Siglec-9- CD8+ T cells sorted from blood. V usage is TRBV4-2 and J usage is TRBJ2-1, with TRBD2 matching over 10 bases. In DNA, the CDR3 is TGTGCCAGCAGCCTCACTAGCGGGACTAACAATGAGCAGTTCTTC. It specifies CASSLTSGTNNEQFF.